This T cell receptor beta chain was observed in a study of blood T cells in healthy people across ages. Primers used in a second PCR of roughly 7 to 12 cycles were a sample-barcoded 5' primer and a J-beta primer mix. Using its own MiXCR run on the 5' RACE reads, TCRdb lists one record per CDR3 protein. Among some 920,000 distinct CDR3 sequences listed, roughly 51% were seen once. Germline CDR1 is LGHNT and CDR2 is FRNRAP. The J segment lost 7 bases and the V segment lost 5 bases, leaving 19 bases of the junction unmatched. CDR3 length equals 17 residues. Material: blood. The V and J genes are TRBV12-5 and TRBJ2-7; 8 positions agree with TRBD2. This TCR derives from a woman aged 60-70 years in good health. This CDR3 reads CASGPGTAGGAYNEQYF. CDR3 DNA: TGTGCTAGTGGTCCTGGTACGGCGGGAGGCGCCTACAATGAGCAGTACTTC.